Listed below are T cell receptor beta chains from one sample, sequenced in a study of blood T cell repertoires in COVID-19. Sequenced by immunoSEQ multiplex PCR; TCRdb stores in-frame clones only, minus some. This table holds 300,000 to 350,000 clones, nearly 90% found once. The sample consisted of peripheral blood. The source of these receptors is a woman aged 40 to 50 with COVID-19, enrolled during active disease. Both conserved end residues are part of each CDR3. Each record gives: CDR3 protein, clone size, V gene, J gene. Only part of the rows carry a size: once, few, many, or a class if the clone is expanded.

cdr3_aa: CASTLAGGGRTDTQYF
clone_size: -
v_call: TRBV19
j_call: TRBJ2-3

cdr3_aa: CASSESRNAPPSSLGEQFF
clone_size: -
v_call: TRBV2
j_call: TRBJ2-1

cdr3_aa: CASSLSPGAPPQYNEQFF
clone_size: once
v_call: TRBV27
j_call: TRBJ2-1

cdr3_aa: CASSWRGVGVRSAEAFF
clone_size: -
v_call: TRBV5-6
j_call: TRBJ1-1

cdr3_aa: CATSRTRQVQPQHF
clone_size: few
v_call: TRBV15
j_call: TRBJ1-5

cdr3_aa: CATRPGTGLYEQYF
clone_size: -
v_call: TRBV11-1
j_call: TRBJ2-7

cdr3_aa: CASSTAYEQYF
clone_size: -
v_call: TRBV12-3/TRBV12-4
j_call: TRBJ2-7

cdr3_aa: CSVGVTVNQETQYF
clone_size: -
v_call: TRBV29-1
j_call: TRBJ2-5

cdr3_aa: CASSYSRGRATEAFF
clone_size: -
v_call: TRBV6-5
j_call: TRBJ1-1

cdr3_aa: CASSPLPPAGEAFF
clone_size: -
v_call: TRBV5-5
j_call: TRBJ1-1

cdr3_aa: CASRKVALGEQYF
clone_size: -
v_call: TRBV19
j_call: TRBJ2-7